The rows below give T cell receptor beta chains drawn from one sample of a study of PD-L1 blockade in urothelial cancer. Method: immunoSEQ multiplex PCR; TCRdb's copy keeps in-frame clones and lacks some. Among tens of thousands of clones listed, 82% were seen once. Sequencing used PBMCs, obtained around atezolizumab (anti-PD-L1) treatment. These receptors were taken from a middle-aged man with urothelial cancer. Each CDR3 is given with its conserved first and last residue. Fields, in order: J gene, V gene, D gene, clone size, CDR3 DNA, CDR3 protein. A D gene is named only where the DNA matches it firmly. Clone size is stated in some rows and not others, as once, few, many or a class when expanded.

>TRBJ1-5|TRBV7-9|TRBD1|NA
TGTGCCAGCAGCGGCGGGACAGCTAGCAATCAGCCCCAGCATTTT
CASSGGTASNQPQHF
>TRBJ2-4|TRBV27|NA|NA
TGTGCCAGCAGTTTAAGGGGGTTGGGCTTGGGAGCCAAAAACATTCAGTACTTC
CASSLRGLGLGAKNIQYF
>TRBJ1-4|TRBV7-9|TRBD1|NA
TGTGCCAGCAGCTTAGTTGGGACAGCGAATGAAAAACTGTTTTTT
CASSLVGTANEKLFF
>TRBJ2-1|TRBV5-1|NA|NA
TGCGCCAGCAGCCGGCTGGGTGGGCAGCTTTACAATGAGCAGTTCTTC
CASSRLGGQLYNEQFF
>TRBJ1-1|TRBV6-5|TRBD1|NA
TGTGCCAGCACCCCGGACAGGGGGAACACTGAAGCTTTCTTT
CASTPDRGNTEAFF
>TRBJ1-2|TRBV2|NA|NA
TGTGCCAGCACTGAAGGCAGGGTTAACTATGGCTACACCTTC
CASTEGRVNYGYTF
>TRBJ1-5|TRBV5-1|NA|NA
TGCGCCAGCAGCTTGGACGGGTATAGCAATCAGCCCCAGCATTTT
CASSLDGYSNQPQHF
>TRBJ2-1|TRBV7-2|NA|NA
TGTGCCAGCAGCCCTCGGAATGAGCAGTTCTTC
CASSPRNEQFF
>TRBJ1-2|TRBV5-1|NA|NA
TGCGCCAGCAGCGGAAGTAGAGGCGGCTACACCTTC
CASSGSRGGYTF
>TRBJ2-3|TRBV9|TRBD2|NA
TGTGCCAGCAGCGTAGCCTTTGGGGGGGTGAATACGCAGTATTTT
CASSVAFGGVNTQYF
>TRBJ1-1|TRBV19|NA|once
TGTGCCAGTAGTATCGTTGGGGGGAGGAACACTGAAGCTTTCTTT
CASSIVGGRNTEAFF
>TRBJ1-2|TRBV2|NA|NA
TGTGCCAGCAGTGAAGGGGGCCTGGGGAGGGCTGGGAGCTATGGCTACACCTTC
CASSEGGLGRAGSYGYTF
>TRBJ2-3|TRBV14|NA|once
TGTGCCAGCAGCCTCCCCGGGACTAGCACAGATACGCAGTATTTT
CASSLPGTSTDTQYF
>TRBJ2-7|TRBV27|TRBD2|NA
TGTGCCAGCAGTCCCGGCGGGAGTATACACGAGCAGTACTTC
CASSPGGSIHEQYF
>TRBJ2-2|TRBV18|NA|NA
TGTGCCAGCTCACCACTCGAGGCTCGGGGGACCGGGGAGCTGTTTTTT
CASSPLEARGTGELFF
>TRBJ2-7|TRBV4-1|TRBD2|NA
TGCGCCAGCAGCCAACCGGGACTAGCTCAGCAGTACTTC
CASSQPGLAQQYF
>TRBJ2-3|TRBV7-3|TRBD1|NA
TGTGCCAGCAGCTTAATAGGGGGCGGCACAGATACGCAGTATTTT
CASSLIGGGTDTQYF
>TRBJ1-5|TRBV6-1|NA|NA
TGTGCCAGCAGTGAAAGGGGTGTCAGCAATCAGCCCCAGCATTTT
CASSERGVSNQPQHF
>TRBJ1-5|TRBV19|TRBD1|once
TGTGCCAGTAGTATAGTTAGACAGGGAATAGGGCAGCCCCAGCATTTT
CASSIVRQGIGQPQHF
>TRBJ2-5|TRBV7-8|NA|few
TGTGCCAGCAGCGACTCCGGGGGAACTGAGTACTTC
CASSDSGGTEYF
>TRBJ1-1|TRBV10-1|TRBD1|NA
TGCGCCAGCAGGCGCCATCCAGGGGGTTGGGACACTGAAGCTTTCTTT
CASRRHPGGWDTEAFF
>TRBJ1-1|TRBV5-4|TRBD1|NA
TGTGCCAGCAGCTTGCCGGGACAGGGGGCTCACACTGAAGCTTTCTTT
CASSLPGQGAHTEAFF
>TRBJ2-1|TRBV19|NA|NA
TGTGCCAGTAGTATTAACATAATTTCCTCCTACAATGAGCAGTTCTTC
CASSINIISSYNEQFF
>TRBJ2-3|TRBV14|NA|NA
TGTGCCAGCAGCCCCCTTGACAGAACAGATACGCAGTATTTT
CASSPLDRTDTQYF
>TRBJ2-5|TRBV11-2|TRBD1|once
TGTGCCAGCAGCTCCTTAGGGGACAGGGAAGAGACCCAGTACTTC
CASSSLGDREETQYF
>TRBJ2-3|TRBV18|NA|NA
TGTGCCAGCTCTCAGGGACTTGCGCAAGATACGCAGTATTTT
CASSQGLAQDTQYF
>TRBJ1-1|TRBV5-4|TRBD1|NA
TGTGCCAGCAGCTTGGGAGGGACAGGGTTCACTGAAGCTTTCTTT
CASSLGGTGFTEAFF
>TRBJ2-2|TRBV23-1|TRBD1|NA
TGCGCCAGCAGTCAACCAGGGGGAACCGGGGAGCTGTTTTTT
CASSQPGGTGELFF
>TRBJ2-3|TRBV5-1|TRBD1|NA
TGCGCCAGCCGCACCCGGGACAGTAGCACAGATACGCAGTATTTT
CASRTRDSSTDTQYF
>TRBJ2-3|TRBV6-1|NA|NA
TGTGCCAGCAGTGACCAACAGATTAGCACAGATACGCAGTATTTT
CASSDQQISTDTQYF
>TRBJ1-1|TRBV12-2|NA|NA
TGTGCAAGTCGCTACAGGGGGACTGAAGCTTTCTTT
CASRYRGTEAFF
>TRBJ2-7|TRBV28|NA|NA
TGTGCCAGCAGTAGCGGCAGCTCCTACGAGCAGTACTTC
CASSSGSSYEQYF
>TRBJ1-4|TRBV5-8|NA|NA
TGTGCCAGCAGGTGGACCTCTGCGGGTGAAAAACTGTTTTTT
CASRWTSAGEKLFF
>TRBJ1-2|TRBV28|NA|NA
TGTGCCAGCAGTAACCCTCGGGGAGCAAACTATGGCTACACCTTC
CASSNPRGANYGYTF
>TRBJ2-7|TRBV7-8|NA|NA
TGTGCCAGCAGCCCAAAGCGAGGGGGAGGGCCGGCGTACGAGCAGTACTTC
CASSPKRGGGPAYEQYF
>TRBJ1-2|TRBV10-2|NA|NA
TGCGCCAGCTGGGAGACTAACTATGGCTACACCTTC
CASWETNYGYTF
>TRBJ2-3|TRBV5-4|NA|once
TGTGCCAGCACCCAGGGGATCACAGATACGCAGTATTTT
CASTQGITDTQYF
>TRBJ2-3|TRBV10-3|NA|NA
TGTGCCATCAGTGAGGAGGGACTTACCACAGATACGCAGTATTTT
CAISEEGLTTDTQYF